This TCR beta chain was profiled in a study of T cells in Graves' hyperthyroidism and ophthalmopathy. This clonotype was detected only once. An end of the junction differs from the germline gene, which may be a read error. Diagnoses were made from clinical symptoms, serum measures (thyroxine and TRAb), thyroid ultrasound and orbital computed tomography. Regions amplified from RNA transcripts were the TCR beta CDR3 regions. First-round RT-PCR targeting the TCR CDR3 was performed with the HTBI primer set. TCRdb re-called the multiplex PCR reads through MiXCR, storing one row per CDR3 protein. The sample has over 500,000 distinct CDR3 sequences, over 15% seen once; the top ten hold 17%. Looked up from germline, CDR1 is MDHEN and CDR2 is SYDVKM. The CDR3 loop spans 13 amino acids.

The receptor comes from a woman aged 18 to 35 with Graves' ophthalmopathy. The material sequenced was blood. V is TRBV28 and J is TRBJ2-5; D not resolved. CDR3 nucleotide sequence: TGTGCCAGCAGCTTAGAGAGGATAGAGGCCCAGTACTTC. Its protein is CASSLERIEAQYF.